The 6 T cell receptor beta chains below come from one sample, sequenced in a study of Ad26.COV2.S vaccination and SARS-CoV-2 variants. Generated by immunoSEQ multiplex PCR, the TCRdb table keeps only in-frame clones and is missing some. The table lists about 480,000 clones, about 83% of them singletons, with over 10% in the top ten. Treatment reported: some 20 received Ad26.COV2.S at low or high dose, single or two shots; roughly five received placebo; per-sample allocation not given. Sampling was performed 63 days after the first vaccine or placebo injection. Sequencing used peripheral blood, obtained in a trial of Ad26.COV2.S vaccine versus placebo. These receptors were taken from a person between 18 and 60 years old who received the Ad26.COV2.S COVID-19 vaccine or a placebo.

The chain recombines TRBV4-2 with TRBJ2-7, with a weak D call TRBD2 (6 bases). CDR1 is LGHNA, CDR2 YNFKEQ, per germline. V lost 4 bases and J 1 base, leaving 11 bases between the germline ends. CDR3 length equals 14 residues. The DNA of the CDR3 is TGTGCCAGCAGCCTCGGAGGGTCGTCCTACGAGCAGTACTTC. It yields the protein CASSLGGSSYEQYF.

This chain connects TRBV15 to TRBJ1-1; D possibly corresponds to TRBD1 (5 bases). Trimming left V 4 bases short and J 5 bases short, with 14 bases between. This CDR3 is 14 amino acids long. Germline CDR1 reads LNHNV; CDR2 reads YYDKDF (reference sequence). The CDR3 DNA follows: TGTGCCACCAGCAACGGGGGGGTTGGTACTGAAGCTTTCTTT. This translates into CATSNGGVGTEAFF.

V usage is TRBV5-1 and J usage is TRBJ1-1; unclear D gene. Trimming cost V 0 bases and J 0 bases, with 9 bases left between them. The CDR3 is 15 residues long. Germline V lookup: CDR1 SGHRS, CDR2 YFSETQ. CDR3: CASSLVGSMNTEAFF. DNA for the CDR3: TGCGCCAGCAGCTTGGTTGGCAGCATGAACACTGAAGCTTTCTTT.

The chain employs TRBV5-1 and TRBJ2-1; the match to TRBD2 covers 13 bases. V dropped 3 bases and J dropped 9; count of bases not matched to a gene: 6. Germline V gives CDR1 SGHRS, CDR2 YFSETQ. CDR3 length equals 15 residues. The CDR3 region has the DNA TGCGCCAGCAGCTCTGGACTAGCGGGAGCCGGTGAGCAGTTCTTC. Protein product: CASSSGLAGAGEQFF.

The chain recombines TRBV5-1 with TRBJ2-7; D remains unclear. The germline gives CDR1 SGHRS, CDR2 YFSETQ. The CDR3 consists of 14 residues. V shed 4 bases and J shed 2 bases, with 13 bases lying between them. CDR3: CASSPQTLAYEQYF. The DNA for the CDR3 is TGCGCCAGCAGCCCGCAGACACTTGCCTACGAGCAGTACTTC.

V is TRBV19 and J is TRBJ1-5; D not certain. V was trimmed by 5 bases and J by 0 bases, leaving 14 bases between them. The germline V gene encodes CDR1 LNHDA and CDR2 SQIVND (reference sequence). The CDR3 runs to 16 residues. CDR3 amino acids: CASSREKAHSNQPQHF. Written as DNA, the CDR3 is TGTGCCAGTAGTCGTGAGAAGGCCCATAGCAATCAGCCCCAGCATTTT. The variable domain in full, with the rest retrieved from reference TRBV19 and TRBJ1-5, is DGGITQSPKYLFRKEGQNVTLSCEQNLNHDAMYWYRQDPGQGLRLIYYSQIVNDFQKGDIAEGYSVSREKKESFPLTVTSAQKNPTAFYLCASSREKAHSNQPQHFGDGTRLSIL.